The rows below give T cell receptor beta chains drawn from one sample of a study of T cell clones after liver transplantation. Libraries were prepared by immunoSEQ multiplex PCR; TCRdb keeps only in-frame clonotypes and omits some of them. The sample shows nearly 55,000 clones, approximately 88% of them seen only once. This specimen was CD4+ T cells from blood, taken before liver transplant. The receptors were sampled from a human donor who received a liver transplant. Each CDR3 is given with its conserved first and last residue. D genes are given only for firm matches. Size values are once, few and many counts, or a class for expanded clones, and some rows have none.

cdr3_length,clone_size,j_call,v_call,d_call,cdr3_nt,cdr3_aa
10,.,TRBJ2-3,TRBV5-1,.,TGCGCCAGCAGAGGAGATACGCAGTATTTT,CASRGDTQYF
15,.,TRBJ2-1,TRBV11-3,.,TGTGCCAGCAGCTTAGCTTTTACCGCTTACAATGAGCAGTTCTTC,CASSLAFTAYNEQFF
21,.,TRBJ2-7,TRBV21-1,.,TGTGCCAGCAGCAATAAAGGTGGTTTAGGGACTAGCGGGAGAAGCCCCTACGAGCAGTACTTC,CASSNKGGLGTSGRSPYEQYF
16,few,TRBJ1-2,TRBV7-9,TRBD1,TGTGCCAGCAGCACCTCCGGGACAGGGGGTCAATATGGCTACACCTTC,CASSTSGTGGQYGYTF
14,.,TRBJ2-5,TRBV5-5,.,TGTGCCAGCAGCTTGTCAGCGGGTCAAGAGACCCAGTACTTC,CASSLSAGQETQYF
16,.,TRBJ2-3,TRBV7-2,TRBD1,TGTGCCAGCAGCTTAGAGGTGGACAGGGGCACAGATACGCAGTATTTT,CASSLEVDRGTDTQYF
16,.,TRBJ2-1,TRBV5-1,TRBD2,TGCGCCAGCAGCTTGAGCGGACTAGTAGGAGTCGATGAGCAGTTCTTC,CASSLSGLVGVDEQFF
13,.,TRBJ1-1,TRBV4-3,.,TGCGCCAGCAGCCAAGTAGCGAACACTGAAGCTTTCTTT,CASSQVANTEAFF
16,.,TRBJ1-6,TRBV18,.,TGTGCCAGCTCACCGTCCGGGGAAAGGACTCTATCACCCCTCCACTTT,CASSPSGERTLSPLHF
14,.,TRBJ1-6,TRBV6-1,TRBD1,TGTGCCACCCAGTTGACAGGGGGGAATTCACCCCTCCACTTT,CATQLTGGNSPLHF
17,.,TRBJ2-3,TRBV19,TRBD2,TGTGCCAGTAGTCCCTCCGGGACTAGCGGGGGGACAGATACGCAGTATTTT,CASSPSGTSGGTDTQYF
14,.,TRBJ1-2,TRBV7-9,.,TGTGCCAGCAGCCTCCCGACAGCTAACTATGGCTACACCTTC,CASSLPTANYGYTF
14,.,TRBJ2-3,TRBV30,TRBD2,TGTGCCTTAAGGACTAGCGGAATTACAGATACGCAGTATTTT,CALRTSGITDTQYF
17,.,TRBJ2-7,TRBV5-1,TRBD2,TGCGCCAGCAGCCTCGGGACTAGCGGGACGTTCCCCTACGAGCAGTACTTC,CASSLGTSGTFPYEQYF
12,.,TRBJ1-6,TRBV6-6,.,TGTGCCAGCAGTTTAACAGATTCACCCCTCCACTTT,CASSLTDSPLHF
17,.,TRBJ2-1,TRBV19,TRBD2,TGTGCCAGTAGTATCTACTCGGGCGGGAGCTCCTACAATGAGCAGTTCTTC,CASSIYSGGSSYNEQFF
15,.,TRBJ2-3,TRBV7-2,TRBD2,TGTGCCAGCAGCTGGACTAGCGGGGGCGGAGATACGCAGTATTTT,CASSWTSGGGDTQYF
14,.,TRBJ2-7,TRBV7-2,TRBD2,TGTGCCAGCAGCCCAACTAGCGGGGGTTCGTCGCTGTACTTC,CASSPTSGGSSLYF
16,once,TRBJ1-1,TRBV6-6,TRBD1,TGTGCCAGCAGATGGGACAGGGGGCGACGGGGGGCTGAAGCTTTCTTT,CASRWDRGRRGAEAFF
15,.,TRBJ1-2,TRBV9,TRBD1,TGTGCCAGCAGCGCACGGACAGGCCGCACTTATGGCTACACCTTC,CASSARTGRTYGYTF
15,few,TRBJ1-2,TRBV5-1,.,TGCGCCAGCAGCTATGACTGGACCGGCTTCTATGGCTACACCTTC,CASSYDWTGFYGYTF
16,.,TRBJ1-2,TRBV5-6,TRBD1,TGTGCCAGCAGTTCCAACACCGGGACAGGGGGTTATGGCTACACCTTC,CASSSNTGTGGYGYTF
14,.,TRBJ2-7,TRBV11-2,.,TGTGCCAGCACCCCTGGGGGCCAAAACTACGAGCAGTACTTC,CASTPGGQNYEQYF
15,.,TRBJ2-3,TRBV4-3,TRBD2,TGCGCCAGCAGCCAAACTAGCGGGTCATCTTATACGCAGTATTTT,CASSQTSGSSYTQYF
13,.,TRBJ1-1,TRBV19,.,TGTGCCAGTAGTATAAGGGGGGAGGCTGAAGCTTTCTTT,CASSIRGEAEAFF
16,.,TRBJ2-1,TRBV6-5,TRBD2,TGTGCCAGCAGTTACTCGAGGCTAGCGGGGAACAATGAGCAGTTCTTC,CASSYSRLAGNNEQFF
16,few,TRBJ1-6,TRBV7-9,TRBD1,TGTGCCAGCAGCGCCGACCAGGGGGCCCCTTATTCACCCCTCCACTTT,CASSADQGAPYSPLHF
14,.,TRBJ2-7,TRBV29-1,.,TGCAGCGTTGCCCGCACCTTACGCAGCTACGAGCAGTACTTC,CSVARTLRSYEQYF
19,.,TRBJ1-5,TRBV6-4,.,TGTGCCAGCAGTGACTCGGGTTTAGAAGCACTCTATAGCAATCAGCCCCAGCATTTT,CASSDSGLEALYSNQPQHF
14,many,TRBJ2-3,TRBV30,TRBD2,TGTGCCTGGAGTGTGGGACTAGCGTCGGATACGCAGTATTTT,CAWSVGLASDTQYF
14,.,TRBJ1-2,TRBV5-4,.,TGTGCCAGCAGCCCAACCCCGGACGGCTATGGCTACACCTTC,CASSPTPDGYGYTF
15,.,TRBJ1-5,TRBV6-5,.,TGTGCCAGTAGATTCGCCGACAGTAGCAATCAGCCCCAGCATTTT,CASRFADSSNQPQHF
13,once,TRBJ1-1,TRBV29-1,.,TGCAGCGTCGGCGCCAAAATCGGCACTGAAGCTTTCTTT,CSVGAKIGTEAFF
14,.,TRBJ1-4,TRBV4-1,.,TGCGCCAGCAGCCGACTTCTAGTGGGGGAAAAACTGTTTTTT,CASSRLLVGEKLFF
13,.,TRBJ1-4,TRBV25-1,.,TGTGCCAGCAGTGATAGGGGGAGGGAAAAACTGTTTTTT,CASSDRGREKLFF
13,.,TRBJ2-4,TRBV19,TRBD2,TGTGCCAGTAGTATGCGGGGGGAGGGCATTCAGTACTTC,CASSMRGEGIQYF
11,.,TRBJ1-5,TRBV29-1,.,TGCAGCGCCGGGGGCCATCAGCCCCAGCATTTT,CSAGGHQPQHF
13,many,TRBJ2-7,TRBV5-1,.,TGCGCCAGCAGCTTGTCTCGGGGTCGAGAGCAGTACTTC,CASSLSRGREQYF
18,.,TRBJ2-7,TRBV7-9,TRBD2,TGTGCCAGCAGCTTAGCCGGGAGGAGGCGGGAGGGCCGGAACGAGCAGTACTTC,CASSLAGRRREGRNEQYF
14,.,TRBJ2-2,TRBV2,.,TGTGCCACTACCTACGGGAGCGACACCGGGGAGCTGTTTTTT,CATTYGSDTGELFF
16,.,TRBJ2-7,TRBV7-6,.,TGTGCCAGCAGCTCCCCTGGTAGGGCTGGTGGCTACGAGCAGTACTTC,CASSSPGRAGGYEQYF
16,.,TRBJ1-3,TRBV9,.,TGTGCCAGCAGCGCCGGCGGGGGCCTCTCTGGAAACACCATATATTTT,CASSAGGGLSGNTIYF
14,.,TRBJ2-2,TRBV7-2,.,TGTGCCAGCAGCTTAGTGGGGCCTACCGGGGAGCTGTTTTTT,CASSLVGPTGELFF
16,.,TRBJ2-7,TRBV15,.,TGTGCCACCAGCAGAGATCATTTCACGGATTCCTACGAGCAGTACTTC,CATSRDHFTDSYEQYF
16,.,TRBJ2-1,TRBV7-3,.,TGTGCCAGCAGCTTACTGCACCAGCGGTCCTACAATGAGCAGTTCTTC,CASSLLHQRSYNEQFF
16,.,TRBJ2-1,TRBV5-1,.,TGCGCCAGCAGCCCTCTACAGGGAAGCTCCTACAATGAGCAGTTCTTC,CASSPLQGSSYNEQFF
12,once,TRBJ1-1,TRBV28,.,TGTGCCAGCGGGACACCAAACCCTGAAGCTTTCTTT,CASGTPNPEAFF
15,.,TRBJ1-2,TRBV7-2,.,TGTGCCAGCAGCCCTATAAGGGACATCGTGGAAGGCTACACCTTC,CASSPIRDIVEGYTF
15,.,TRBJ2-4,TRBV19,TRBD2,TGTGCCAGTAGTACCCAGGCGGGAGGAGGGAACATTCAGTACTTC,CASSTQAGGGNIQYF
16,.,TRBJ2-7,TRBV7-3,TRBD1,TGTGCCAGCAGCCCCCGGGGTCGACAGGGAAGGGTCGAGCAGTACTTC,CASSPRGRQGRVEQYF
15,.,TRBJ1-3,TRBV30,TRBD1,TGTGCCTGGAGTGGACAGGGGGCGGCTGGAAACACCATATATTTT,CAWSGQGAAGNTIYF
14,.,TRBJ2-7,TRBV23-1,.,TGCGCCAGCAGTCACCGGGACACAGTCTACGAGCAGTACTTC,CASSHRDTVYEQYF
15,.,TRBJ2-3,TRBV4-2,.,TGTGCCAGCAGCCTGCCAGCGCGATCCACAGATACGCAGTATTTT,CASSLPARSTDTQYF
16,.,TRBJ2-2,TRBV5-4,TRBD2,TGTGCCAGCAGCCCGGGACTAGCGATGAGCAGCGGGGAGCTGTTTTTT,CASSPGLAMSSGELFF
16,few,TRBJ2-4,TRBV11-3,.,TGTGCCAGCAGCTTAGAGAGAGGCAGGGGGGATTACATTCAGTACTTC,CASSLERGRGDYIQYF